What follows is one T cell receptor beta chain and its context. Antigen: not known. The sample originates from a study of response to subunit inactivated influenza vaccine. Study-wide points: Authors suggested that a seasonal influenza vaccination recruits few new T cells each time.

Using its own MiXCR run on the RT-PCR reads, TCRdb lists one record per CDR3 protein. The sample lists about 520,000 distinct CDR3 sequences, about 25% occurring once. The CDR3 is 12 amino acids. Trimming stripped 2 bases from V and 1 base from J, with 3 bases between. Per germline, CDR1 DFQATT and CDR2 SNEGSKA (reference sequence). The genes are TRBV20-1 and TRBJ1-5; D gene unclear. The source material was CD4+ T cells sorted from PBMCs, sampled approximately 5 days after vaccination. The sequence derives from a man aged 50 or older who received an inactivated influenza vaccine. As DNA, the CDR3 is TGCAGTGCTAGACGGAGCAATCAGCCCCAGCATTTT. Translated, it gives CSARRSNQPQHF.